The next 16 T cell receptor beta chains were all read from a single sample in a study of CXCR3-negative and CXCR3-positive naive CD8 T cells. Each TRB cDNA library was prepared by 5' RACE (with UMI labels). TCRdb re-called the 5' RACE reads and shows each CDR3 protein once, DNA omitted. Listed are around 7,500 distinct CDR3 sequences; over 1.2% falls within the top ten. These receptors' antigens are unknown. Notes on the study in general: Higher TRB CDR3 hydrophobicity marked CXCR3-positive naive cells relative to CXCR3-negative naive cells.

Sequenced sample: naive CXCR3+ CD8+ T cells from blood. Subset denoted: CD45RO-CCR7+CD27+CD95- naive CD8+ T cells expressing CXCR3 (TNR3+). These receptors were collected from a human donor in good health. Some clones in this sample may be carry-over from other donors' samples.

The CDR3 loop is CSVRSGAGELFF. The genes are TRBV29-1 and TRBJ2-2. The germline gives CDR1 SQVTM, CDR2 ANQGSEA. The length of the CDR3 is 12 residues.

CDR3: CSARQENYEQYF. The chain combines TRBV20-1 with TRBJ2-7. This CDR3 region has 12 residues. The germline gives CDR1 DFQATT, CDR2 SNEGSKA (reference sequence).

This sequence joins TRBV20-1 and TRBJ1-1; the D call of TRBD1 rests on TCRdb alone, since no DNA is present to check it. Germline V gene lookup returns CDR1 DFQATT and CDR2 SNEGSKA (reference sequence). This CDR3 has 13 residues. The CDR3: CSAREERGTEAFF.

Measured by frequency, this clonotype is medium-sized. The V call is TRBV20-1, the J call TRBJ2-5; the D call from TCRdb, TRBD2, cannot be confirmed without DNA. CDR3 length equals 13 residues. Germline lookup yields CDR1 DFQATT and CDR2 SNEGSKA (reference sequence). The CDR3 protein is CSALERAPETQYF.

This chain joins TRBV27 and TRBJ2-4; TCRdb indicates TRBD2, and absent DNA this call remains unverified. The germline CDR1 and CDR2 sequences are MNHEY and SMNVEV (reference sequence). This CDR3 is 16 amino acids long. CDR3 sequence reads: CASSTIAGGAKNIQYF.

This clonotype is called medium-sized based on its frequency. J is TRBJ2-7 and V is TRBV24-1; TCRdb calls TRBD1, which cannot be checked without DNA. Germline V lookup: CDR1 KGHDR, CDR2 SFDVKD. The CDR3 is 13 amino acids. The CDR3 region is CATSDSGGSEQYF.

By frequency, this clonotype is medium-sized. CDR3 protein: CASCGTTTHGELFF. V is TRBV12-3 or TRBV12-4 and J is TRBJ2-2; checking the TCRdb D call of TRBD2 is not possible without DNA. CDR3 length: 14 residues.

The V call is TRBV11-1, the J call TRBJ2-1; the TCRdb call, TRBD2, lacks DNA for checking. The CDR3 length is 15 residues. Germline loops: CDR1 SGHAT, CDR2 FQDESV (reference sequence). The CDR3 sequence: CASSLGTSGNNEQFF.

The chain couples TRBV7-9 to TRBJ2-4; TCRdb calls TRBD1, which cannot be checked without DNA. The CDR3 loop spans 11 amino acids. The germline CDR1 and CDR2 sequences are SEHNR and FQNEAQ (reference sequence). The CDR3 sequence is CASRGGNIQYF.

The J gene is TRBJ2-7, the V gene TRBV9; as DNA is missing, the TRBD1 call by TCRdb cannot be tested. This CDR3 is built from 13 residues. Germline V gene sequence: CDR1 SGDLS, CDR2 YYNGEE. The CDR3 loop is CASSTGDRGEQYF.

This sequence joins TRBV15 and TRBJ1-3; without DNA, the TCRdb call of TRBD1 cannot be checked. Germline values: CDR1 LNHNV, CDR2 YYDKDF (reference sequence). This CDR3 region has 15 residues. CDR3 amino acids: CATSLDRGSGNTIYF.

The V gene is TRBV29-1, the J gene TRBJ2-2; TCRdb lists TRBD2, though no DNA is available to test this call. CDR1 and CDR2 from the germline V gene are SQVTM and ANQGSEA. The CDR3 runs to 13 residues. This chain's CDR3 is CSVGETNTGELFF.

This chain joins TRBV21-1 and TRBJ1-5; no DNA is available, so the TRBD1 call from TCRdb remains unchecked. TRBV21-1 is a listed pseudogene. The CDR3 sequence is 15 residues long. CDR3 protein: CASSRFQGAAQPQHF.

By frequency, this clonotype registers medium-sized. The chain links TRBV14 to TRBJ2-1. Germline assignment: CDR1 SGHDN and CDR2 FVKESK. This CDR3 comprises 17 residues. CDR3 in amino acids: CASSQALGLRTSNEQFF.

Measured by frequency, this clonotype is medium-sized. This chain connects TRBV29-1 to TRBJ2-5; TCRdb names TRBD1, which stays unverified in the absence of DNA. This CDR3 comprises 13 residues. Germline CDR1 is SQVTM and CDR2 is ANQGSEA. CDR3 sequence: CSVHLGELETQYF.

The CDR3 loop reads CASPSRGGKNIQYF. The rearrangement links TRBV25-1 to TRBJ2-4. The CDR3 totals 14 residues. The germline V gene has CDR1 MGHDK and CDR2 SYGVNS.